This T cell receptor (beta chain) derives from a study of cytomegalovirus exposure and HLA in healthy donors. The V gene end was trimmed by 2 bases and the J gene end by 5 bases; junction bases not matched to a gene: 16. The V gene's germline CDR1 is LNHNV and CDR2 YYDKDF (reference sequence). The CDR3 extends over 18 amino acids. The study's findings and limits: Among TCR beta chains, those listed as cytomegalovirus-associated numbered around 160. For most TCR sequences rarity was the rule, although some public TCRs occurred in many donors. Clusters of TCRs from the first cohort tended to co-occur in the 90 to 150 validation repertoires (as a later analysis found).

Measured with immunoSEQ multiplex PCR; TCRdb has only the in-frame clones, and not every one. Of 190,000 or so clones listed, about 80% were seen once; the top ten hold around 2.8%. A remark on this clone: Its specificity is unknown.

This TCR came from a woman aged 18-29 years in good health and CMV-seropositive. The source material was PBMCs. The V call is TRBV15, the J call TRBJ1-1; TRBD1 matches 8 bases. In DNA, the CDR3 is TGTGCCACCAGCAGATCCGCGACAGGGGATTACTGGGGGACTGAAGCTTTCTTT. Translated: CATSRSATGDYWGTEAFF.